These 22 T cell receptor beta chains were all obtained from the same sample, sequenced in a study of T-cell memory formation after mild COVID-19. Via MiXCR, TCRdb re-called the 5' RACE reads, giving one row per CDR3 protein. The table includes 200,000 to 300,000 distinct CDR3 sequences, roughly 17% detected once. Sequenced input: PBMCs or a T cell subset sorted from them (not recorded which). The receptors stem from a man aged 18 to 30 who had mild COVID-19 (a few samples of this study predate the infection). Cell type and time point are not known.

The chain couples TRBV27 to TRBJ1-2; D perhaps matches TRBD1 (5 bases). Per the germline V gene, CDR1 is MNHEY and CDR2 is SMNVEV (reference sequence). This CDR3 region has 14 residues. V shed 1 base and J shed 8 bases, with 14 bases lying between them. This CDR3 reads CASSLFGGDGGYTF. The CDR3 DNA sequence: TGTGCCAGCAGTTTATTTGGAGGGGATGGAGGCTACACCTTC.

The chain is built from TRBV4-3 and TRBJ1-6; unclear D gene. The V end lost 0 bases, the J end lost 5 bases, and 14 bases lay between the germline ends. Germline CDR1 and CDR2: LGHNA and YSLEER. The CDR3 runs 17 residues. The CDR3 region is CASSQDIFRNNNSPLHF. The CDR3, as DNA: TGCGCCAGCAGCCAAGATATCTTCAGAAACAATAATTCACCCCTCCACTTT.

This clonotype was found a few times. This chain uses TRBV5-1 with TRBJ2-1; the D call may be TRBD1 or TRBD2 (5 bases each). This CDR3 region has 16 residues. Trimming cost V 5 bases and J 0 bases, with 15 bases left between them. Germline V CDR1 and CDR2: SGHRS, YFSETQ. DNA of the CDR3: TGCGCCAGCAGTCTGGGTTGGGGGAACTCCTACAATGAGCAGTTCTTC. As protein: CASSLGWGNSYNEQFF.

V gene TRBV5-1 combines with J gene TRBJ1-1, with a weak D call TRBD1 (5 bases). Germline-derived CDR1 and CDR2 are SGHRS and YFSETQ. The CDR3 contains 14 residues. Trimming left V 0 bases short and J 4 bases short, with 10 bases between. The CDR3 DNA reads TGCGCCAGCAGCTTGGCTGGGGGACTCACTGAAGCTTTCTTT. Protein: CASSLAGGLTEAFF.

The rearrangement uses TRBV27 and TRBJ2-1, with D unclear. This CDR3 has 13 amino acids. Germline CDR1 reads MNHEY; CDR2 reads SMNVEV (reference sequence). V was clipped by 6 bases and J by 5 bases, with 11 bases between them. The CDR3 reads CASSLSLNNEQFF. The CDR3 DNA is TGTGCCAGCAGCCTTTCACTGAACAATGAGCAGTTCTTC.

In regard to this clonotype: This sequence may be a read error, since a much larger clone differs from it by one base. This chain uses TRBV4-3 with TRBJ2-1, with 10 bases aligning to TRBD2. The CDR3 extends over 15 amino acids. Germline CDR1 LGHNA, CDR2 YSLEER. J gave up 9 bases and V 2 bases, and 7 bases lay outside the gene matches. In nucleotides, the CDR3 is TGCGCCAGCAGCCAAACCTGGGCTAGCGGGGGTGAGCAGTTCTTC. Its protein is CASSQTWASGGEQFF.

This clonotype was seen ten or more times. The rearrangement joins TRBV5-1 to TRBJ2-1; 9 bases align to TRBD1. Germline CDR1 is SGHRS and CDR2 is YFSETQ. The junction had 8 bases not matched to a gene; V was cut back by 0 bases and J by 7 bases. The CDR3 loop spans 16 amino acids. The CDR3 protein is CASSLDLPGQGNEQFF. The CDR3 DNA reads TGCGCCAGCAGCTTGGATTTACCGGGACAGGGAAATGAGCAGTTCTTC.

There are a few counts of this clonotype. The CDR3 coding sequence is TGTGCCAGCACGAGCGGGGGGGCCGGGAATGAGCAGTTCTTC. Its protein is CASTSGGAGNEQFF. The chain has TRBV9 and TRBJ2-1, with 10 nucleotides matching TRBD2. The CDR3 length is 14 residues. CDR1 is SGDLS, CDR2 YYNGEE, per germline. Trimming removed 6 bases from V and 7 bases from J; junction bases left unmatched: 7.

V gene TRBV20-1 combines with J gene TRBJ2-7, with a possible D match to TRBD2 (6 bases). Germline V gene sequence: CDR1 DFQATT, CDR2 SNEGSKA (reference sequence). With 5 bases removed from V and 2 bases from J, the gap between germline ends came to 19 bases. The CDR3 is made up of 15 amino acids. In DNA form, the CDR3 reads TGCAGTGCTGGGACTGTAGCGGATCACACCTACGAGCAGTACTTC. Translating it yields CSAGTVADHTYEQYF.

This clonotype occurred many times. The genes are TRBV30 and TRBJ1-4; TRBD1 is a possible D gene (6 bases). Germline assignment: CDR1 GTSNPN and CDR2 SVGIG (reference sequence). The CDR3 covers 14 residues. Deletions cut 0 bases from V and 7 bases from J, with 12 bases between. The CDR3 region has the DNA TGTGCCTGGAGTGTCCAGGGGTCGGGTGAAAAACTGTTTTTT. This translates into CAWSVQGSGEKLFF.

This clonotype has a handful of counts. The chain employs TRBV7-9 and TRBJ2-3, with 14 bases identical to TRBD2. CDR1 is SEHNR and CDR2 is FQNEAQ in the germline V gene (reference sequence). There are 18 residues in the CDR3. The V gene end was trimmed by 8 bases and the J gene end by 3 bases; junction bases not matched to a gene: 13. CDR3 DNA: TGTGCCAGCGAGGGACTAGCGGGGGCCAAGAGAATTACAGATACGCAGTATTTT. Translated, it gives CASEGLAGAKRITDTQYF.

CDR3 protein: CASSYSTRTGDGDTEAFF. The CDR3 nucleotides are TGTGCCAGCAGTTACTCGACACGGACAGGGGACGGGGACACTGAAGCTTTCTTT. The chain links TRBV6-2 or TRBV6-3 to TRBJ1-1; 9 bases agree with TRBD1. Germline V gene sequence: CDR1 MNHEY, CDR2 SVGEGT. There are 18 residues in the CDR3. V lost 0 bases to trimming and J lost 3 bases; unmatched junction nucleotides: 11.

This chain links TRBV6-4 with TRBJ1-6, with D perhaps matching TRBD1 (5 bases). V was clipped by 6 bases and J by 9 bases, with 18 bases between them. Per the germline V gene, CDR1 is MRHNA and CDR2 is SNTAGT. The CDR3 runs to 15 residues. As DNA, the CDR3 is TGTGCCAGCAGCCAAGACAGTAGACCTACTTCACCCCTCCACTTT. The encoded protein is CASSQDSRPTSPLHF.

The chain couples TRBV11-3 to TRBJ2-5; 12 bases agree with TRBD1. Germline lookup yields CDR1 SGHNT and CDR2 YENEEA. The CDR3 is made up of 16 amino acids. V lost 5 bases to trimming and J lost 5 bases; unmatched junction nucleotides: 9. CDR3 loop: CASSPPGTGGRETQYF. The CDR3 region has the DNA TGTGCCAGCAGCCCACCCGGGACAGGGGGCAGGGAGACCCAGTACTTC.

This clonotype has only a few counts. This chain joins TRBV4-1 and TRBJ2-7, with D possibly TRBD1 on 5 matching bases. CDR1 and CDR2 from the germline V gene are MGHRA and YSYEKL. V was pared by 4 bases and J by 12 bases, with 19 bases between. CDR3 size: 13 residues. The CDR3 sequence is CASSPSSSGLLYV. The DNA of the CDR3 is TGCGCCAGCAGCCCGAGCTCTTCAGGGTTGTTGTACGTC.

This clonotype occurred a few times. A junction boundary mismatches the germline segment, possibly from a read error. The gene calls are TRBV9 and TRBJ2-7; possible D gene TRBD1, 5 bases. CDR3 length equals 14 residues. CDR1 and CDR2 from the germline V gene are SGDLS and YYNGEE. This chain's CDR3 is CASTVGVTAYEQYF. The CDR3 region has the DNA TGTGCCAGCACCGTAGGGGTCACCGCCTACGAGCAGTACTTC.

This clonotype was counted only a few times. The V gene is TRBV21-1, the J gene TRBJ2-5. TRBV21-1 is described as a pseudogene. CDR3 size: 11 residues. CDR3 nucleotides: TGTGCCAGCAGCAAAAGGGAGACCCAGTACTTC. Amino acids: CASSKRETQYF.

This clonotype occurred a few times. This chain uses TRBV11-2 with TRBJ1-2; D possibly corresponds to TRBD1 (6 bases). The germline V and J ends were trimmed by 5 bases and 0 bases, with 10 bases remaining between them. CDR3 length: 14 amino acids. Germline CDR1 SGHAT, CDR2 FQNNGV. This chain's CDR3 is CASSPDSTNYGYTF. CDR3 coding DNA: TGTGCCAGCAGCCCGGACAGTACTAACTATGGCTACACCTTC.

The chain employs TRBV6-5 and TRBJ2-4, with D uncertain. CDR3 length equals 12 residues. The germline V gene encodes CDR1 MNHEY and CDR2 SVGAGI. V shed 5 bases and J shed 0 bases, with 2 bases lying between them. CDR3 residues: CASSLAKNIQYF. As DNA, the CDR3 is TGTGCCAGCAGTCTAGCCAAAAACATTCAGTACTTC.

CDR3 nucleotides: TGTGCCAGCACCTTCGACGGACGAGGGGCCTACGAGCAGTACTTC. Amino acids: CASTFDGRGAYEQYF. This sequence joins TRBV6-6 and TRBJ2-7, with D perhaps assigned TRBD1 or TRBD2 (5 bases each). CDR3 size: 15 residues. In germline, CDR1 is MNHNY, CDR2 SVGAGI (reference sequence). V was clipped by 7 bases and J by 2 bases, with 18 bases between them.

The chain links TRBV7-2 to TRBJ2-3; the D is unclear. V gave up 5 bases and J gave up 0 bases, with 15 bases separating them. The CDR3 totals 16 residues. Germline values: CDR1 SGHTA, CDR2 FQGNSA. The CDR3 sequence: CASSHAWESSTDTQYF. In DNA, the CDR3 is TGTGCCAGCAGCCACGCGTGGGAATCTAGCACAGATACGCAGTATTTT. The whole variable domain, remainder taken from reference TRBV7-2 and TRBJ2-3, is GAGVSQSPSNKVTEKGKDVELRCDPISGHTALYWYRQSLGQGLEFLIYFQGNSAPDKSGLPSDRFSAERTGGSVSTLTIQRTQQEDSAVYLCASSHAWESSTDTQYFGPGTRLTVL.

This clonotype was found a few times. This CDR3 reads CASSYGRSTDTQYF. In DNA form, the CDR3 reads TGTGCCAGCAGTTACGGACGCAGCACAGATACGCAGTATTTT. This rearrangement joins TRBV6-2 or TRBV6-3 to TRBJ2-3, with unresolved D. The CDR3 extends over 14 amino acids. Per germline, CDR1 MNHEY and CDR2 SVGEGT. Trimming left V 2 bases short and J 0 bases short, with 6 bases between.